Below are 7 T cell receptor beta chains sequenced from a single sample in a study of blood T cell repertoires in COVID-19. Assay used: immunoSEQ multiplex PCR; TCRdb lists only in-frame clones, some missing. The sample includes some 190,000 clones, 80% to 85% of them seen just once. The sample consisted of PBMCs or T cells enriched from blood (not recorded which). The receptors here all came from a woman aged 30 to 39 who had been exposed to COVID-19.

DNA of the CDR3: TGTGCCAGCAGCGGCAGGGTGGGGGAGCAGTACTTC. It is translated as CASSGRVGEQYF. The rearrangement uses TRBV7-2 and TRBJ2-7; perhaps TRBD1 as D (5 bases). V lost 5 bases and J 7 bases, leaving 12 bases between the germline ends. There are 12 residues in the CDR3. Germline-derived CDR1 and CDR2 are SGHTA and FQGNSA. Complete variable domain (other parts from reference TRBV7-2 and TRBJ2-7): GAGVSQSPSNKVTEKGKDVELRCDPISGHTALYWYRQSLGQGLEFLIYFQGNSAPDKSGLPSDRFSAERTGGSVSTLTIQRTQQEDSAVYLCASSGRVGEQYFGPGTRLTVT.

This chain uses TRBV11-2 with TRBJ1-2; D gene unclear. Germline CDR1 is SGHAT and CDR2 is FQNNGV. The CDR3 extends over 14 amino acids. The germline V and J ends were trimmed by 0 bases and 4 bases, with 9 bases remaining between them. The CDR3 DNA follows: TGTGCCAGCAGCTTAGATGGCAGCGCCTATGGCTACACCTTC. It specifies CASSLDGSAYGYTF.

This clone appeared a single time. This chain joins TRBV27 and TRBJ2-3, with no clear D. The CDR3 has 12 amino acids. Germline CDR1 MNHEY, CDR2 SMNVEV (reference sequence). This CDR3 reads CAQFGLRDTQYF. CDR3 nucleotides: TGTGCGCAGTTTGGGTTGAGGGATACGCAGTATTTT.

The chain joins TRBV7-2 to TRBJ1-6; tentative D call: TRBD1 (5 bases). CDR3 size: 14 residues. V shed 2 bases and J shed 5 bases, with 7 bases lying between them. Germline CDR1 is SGHTA and CDR2 is FQGNSA. Here the CDR3 reads CASSLQGNNSPLHF. The CDR3 DNA follows: TGTGCCAGCAGCTTACAGGGTAATAATTCACCCCTCCACTTT. Full variable domain (rest looked up from reference TRBV7-2 and TRBJ1-6): GAGVSQSPSNKVTEKGKDVELRCDPISGHTALYWYRQSLGQGLEFLIYFQGNSAPDKSGLPSDRFSAERTGGSVSTLTIQRTQQEDSAVYLCASSLQGNNSPLHFGNGTRLTVT.

The CDR3 DNA follows: TGCAGCGTTGGGGGGACAGGACAAGTCTATGGCTACACCTTC. Protein product: CSVGGTGQVYGYTF. V is TRBV29-1 and J is TRBJ1-2; 8 positions agree with TRBD1. The length of the CDR3 is 14 residues. V lost 4 bases, J lost 4 bases, and 8 bases stayed unmatched. From germline, CDR1 is SQVTM and CDR2 ANQGSEA. The variable domain in full, completed from reference TRBV29-1 and TRBJ1-2, reads SAVISQKPSRDICQRGTSLTIQCQVDSQVTMMFWYRQQPGQSLTLIATANQGSEATYESGFVIDKFPISRPNLTFSTLTVSNMSPEDSSIYLCSVGGTGQVYGYTFGSGTRLTVV.

The V and J genes are TRBV13 and TRBJ2-7; weak D call: TRBD2 (5 bases). This CDR3 is built from 15 residues. CDR1 is PRHDT, CDR2 FYEKMQ, per germline (reference sequence). The V and J ends lost 5 bases and 0 bases respectively, with 14 bases between them. The CDR3 DNA reads TGTGCCAGCAGCATTTTAGTCACTAGCTCCTACGAGCAGTACTTC. Residues: CASSILVTSSYEQYF.

This clone appeared once. V usage is TRBV4-3 and J usage is TRBJ1-5, with D perhaps matching TRBD1 (5 bases). The V end lost 0 bases, the J end lost 0 bases, and 6 bases lay between the germline ends. CDR1 is LGHNA, CDR2 YSLEER, per germline. The CDR3 is 15 residues long. The CDR3 sequence: CASSQDRDSNQPQHF. Written as DNA, the CDR3 is TGCGCCAGCAGCCAAGACAGGGATAGCAATCAGCCCCAGCATTTT.